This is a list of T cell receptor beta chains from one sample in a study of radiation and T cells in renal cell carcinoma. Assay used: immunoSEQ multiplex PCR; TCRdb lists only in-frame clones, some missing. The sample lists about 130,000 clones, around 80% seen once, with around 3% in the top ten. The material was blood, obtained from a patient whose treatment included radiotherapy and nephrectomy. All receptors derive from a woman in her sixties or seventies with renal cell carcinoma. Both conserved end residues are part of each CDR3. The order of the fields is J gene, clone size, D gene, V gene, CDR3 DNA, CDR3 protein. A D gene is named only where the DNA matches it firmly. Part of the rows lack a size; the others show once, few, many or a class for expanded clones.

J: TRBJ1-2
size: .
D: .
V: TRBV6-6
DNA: TGTGCCAGCAGCTCCACCCGGGACCTAACTAACTATGGCTACACCTTC
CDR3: CASSSTRDLTNYGYTF

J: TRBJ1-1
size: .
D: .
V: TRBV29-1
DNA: TGCAGCGTTATCGACAGCCACGTCACTGAAGCTTTCTTT
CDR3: CSVIDSHVTEAFF

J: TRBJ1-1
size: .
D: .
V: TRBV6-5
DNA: TGTGCCAGCAGTTACGGGGGAATAAACACTGAAGCTTTCTTT
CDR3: CASSYGGINTEAFF

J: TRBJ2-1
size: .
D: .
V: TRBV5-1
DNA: TGCGCCAGCAGCGGTACATATGAGCAGTTCTTC
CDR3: CASSGTYEQFF

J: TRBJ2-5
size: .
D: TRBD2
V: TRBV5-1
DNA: TGCGCCAGCAGCTTGGGACTAGCGGGAGGAGTAGGAGAGACCCAGTACTTC
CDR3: CASSLGLAGGVGETQYF

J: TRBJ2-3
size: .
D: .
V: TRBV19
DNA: TGTGCCAGTAGTATAAGGACGGTTACTAGCACAGATACGCAGTATTTT
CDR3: CASSIRTVTSTDTQYF

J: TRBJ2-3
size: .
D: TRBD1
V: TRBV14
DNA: TGTGCCAGCAGCCGGGACAGGGTTAGAGATACGCAGTATTTT
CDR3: CASSRDRVRDTQYF

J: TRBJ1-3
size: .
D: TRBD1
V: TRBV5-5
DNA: TGTGCCAGCAGCCCTGGGGGACAGGGAAACACCATATATTTT
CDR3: CASSPGGQGNTIYF

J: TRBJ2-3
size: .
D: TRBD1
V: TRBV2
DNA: TGTGCCAGCCGACGTCGGGGGACAGGGATGGTGACGCAGTATTTT
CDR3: CASRRRGTGMVTQYF

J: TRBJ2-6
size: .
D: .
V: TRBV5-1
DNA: TGCGCCAGCAGCCACGTAAGCTCTGGGGCCAACGTCCTGACTTTC
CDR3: CASSHVSSGANVLTF

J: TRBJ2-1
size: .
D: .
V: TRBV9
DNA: TGTGCCAGCAGCTATCTTATCGGGGGTGACAATGAGCAGTTCTTC
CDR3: CASSYLIGGDNEQFF

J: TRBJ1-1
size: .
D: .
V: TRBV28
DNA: TGTGCCAGCAGTTTATCCTTTTCAGGCCGACTTGGTGCTGAAGCTTTCTTT
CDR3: CASSLSFSGRLGAEAFF

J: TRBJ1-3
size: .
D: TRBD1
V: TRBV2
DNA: TGTGCCAGCAGTGAAGACCCGGGACAGGGAGCTGGAAACACCATATATTTT
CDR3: CASSEDPGQGAGNTIYF

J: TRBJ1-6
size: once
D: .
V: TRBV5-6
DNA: TGTGCCAGCAGCCCCCAGACAGGTATTAATTCACCCCTCCACTTT
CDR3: CASSPQTGINSPLHF

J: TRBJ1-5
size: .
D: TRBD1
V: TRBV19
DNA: TGTGCCAGTAGTCGGGACAGGGAACAGCCCCAGCATTTT
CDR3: CASSRDREQPQHF

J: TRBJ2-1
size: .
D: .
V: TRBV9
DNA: TGTGCCAGCAGCGTAAAAGGTACGGACAATGAGCAGTTCTTC
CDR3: CASSVKGTDNEQFF

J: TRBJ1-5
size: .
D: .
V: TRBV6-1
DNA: TGTGCCAGCAGTGAGGAGGGCCGTCAGCCCCAGCATTTT
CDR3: CASSEEGRQPQHF

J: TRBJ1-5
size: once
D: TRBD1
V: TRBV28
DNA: TGTGCCAGCAGTCAACCCGGGACAGAACGGGGCAATCAGCCCCAGCATTTT
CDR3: CASSQPGTERGNQPQHF

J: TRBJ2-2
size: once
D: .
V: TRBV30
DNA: TGTGCCTGGAGGCGGACTGTCACCGGGGAGCTGTTTTTT
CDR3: CAWRRTVTGELFF

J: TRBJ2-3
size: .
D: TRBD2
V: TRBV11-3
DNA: TGTGCCAGCAGCGGCAGACTAGCGGGAGGCACAGATACGCAGTATTTT
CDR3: CASSGRLAGGTDTQYF

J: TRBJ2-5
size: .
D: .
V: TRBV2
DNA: TGTGCCAGCAGCAGGGACCTCCAAGAGACCCAGTACTTC
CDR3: CASSRDLQETQYF

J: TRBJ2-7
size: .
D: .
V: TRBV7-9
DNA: TGTGCCAGCAGCTTAGTGGCGGGCGGTTCCTACGAGCAGTACTTC
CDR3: CASSLVAGGSYEQYF

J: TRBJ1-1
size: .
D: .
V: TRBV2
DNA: TGTGCCAGCAGTGCATTTACCATTGAAGCTTTCTTT
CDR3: CASSAFTIEAFF

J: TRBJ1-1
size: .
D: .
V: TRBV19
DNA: TGTGCCACCTCGACCCGTAACACTGAAGCTTTCTTT
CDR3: CATSTRNTEAFF

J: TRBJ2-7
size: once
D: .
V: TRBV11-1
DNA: TGTGCCAGCAGCTCCCCGGGGACCTACGAGCAGTACTTC
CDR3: CASSSPGTYEQYF

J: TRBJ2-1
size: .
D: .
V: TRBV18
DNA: TGTGCCAGCTCACCACGGCGGCAGGGCAGTTCGTACAATGAGCAGTTCTTC
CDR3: CASSPRRQGSSYNEQFF

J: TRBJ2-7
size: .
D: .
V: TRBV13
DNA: TGTGCCAGCAGCTTACTACTGGACAAGGCCTACGACTTC
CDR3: CASSLLLDKAYDF

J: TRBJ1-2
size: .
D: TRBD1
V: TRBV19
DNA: TGTGCCAGTAGTTCCGGGACAGGGTCATTTTATGGCTACACCTTC
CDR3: CASSSGTGSFYGYTF

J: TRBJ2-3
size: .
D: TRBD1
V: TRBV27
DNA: TGTGCCAGCAACAGGGGGCTCGGGTCGCGGGATACGCAGTATTTT
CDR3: CASNRGLGSRDTQYF

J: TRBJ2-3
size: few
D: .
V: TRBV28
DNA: TGTGCCAGCAGTTCCCCTCGCGGAACAGATACGCAGTATTTT
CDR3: CASSSPRGTDTQYF

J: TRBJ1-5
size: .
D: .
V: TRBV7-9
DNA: TGTGCCAGCAGCTTAGGAGGCCAGGGTACCAGTCAGCCCCAGCATTTT
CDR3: CASSLGGQGTSQPQHF

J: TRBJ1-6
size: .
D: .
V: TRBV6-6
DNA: TGTGCCAGCACCATAGAGGAGGGTTCCCATTCACCCCTCCACTTT
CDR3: CASTIEEGSHSPLHF

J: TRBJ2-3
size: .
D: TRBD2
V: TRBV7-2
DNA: TGTGCCAGCAGCTCAGGGCTAGCGGGAGCCACAGATACGCAGTATTTT
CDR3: CASSSGLAGATDTQYF

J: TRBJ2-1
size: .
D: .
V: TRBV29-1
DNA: TGCAGCGTTGAAGGAAAGGGCCTTGGCTCCTACAATGAGCAGTTCTTC
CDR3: CSVEGKGLGSYNEQFF